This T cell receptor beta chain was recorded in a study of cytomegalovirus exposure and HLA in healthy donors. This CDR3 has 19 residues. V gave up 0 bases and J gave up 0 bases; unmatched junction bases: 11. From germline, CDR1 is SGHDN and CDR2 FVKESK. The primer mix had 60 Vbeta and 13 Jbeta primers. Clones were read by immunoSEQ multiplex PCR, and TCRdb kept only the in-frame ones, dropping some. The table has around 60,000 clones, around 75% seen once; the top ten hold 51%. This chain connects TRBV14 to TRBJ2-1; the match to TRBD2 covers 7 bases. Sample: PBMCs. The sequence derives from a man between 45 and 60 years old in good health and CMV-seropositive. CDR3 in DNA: TGTGCCAGCAGCCAAGATCCCCTAGCGGACACGAGCTCCTACAATGAGCAGTTCTTC. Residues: CASSQDPLADTSSYNEQFF.